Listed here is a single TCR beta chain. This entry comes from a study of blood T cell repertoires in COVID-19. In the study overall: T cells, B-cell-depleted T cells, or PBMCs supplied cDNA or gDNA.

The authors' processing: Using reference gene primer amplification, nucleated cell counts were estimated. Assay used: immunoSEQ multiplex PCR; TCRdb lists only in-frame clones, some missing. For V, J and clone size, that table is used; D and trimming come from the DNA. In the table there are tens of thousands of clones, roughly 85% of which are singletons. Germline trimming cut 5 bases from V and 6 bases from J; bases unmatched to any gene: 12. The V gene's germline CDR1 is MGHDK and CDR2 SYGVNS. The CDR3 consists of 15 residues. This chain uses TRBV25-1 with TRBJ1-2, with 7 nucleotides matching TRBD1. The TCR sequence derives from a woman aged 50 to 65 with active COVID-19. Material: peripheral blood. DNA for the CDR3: TGTGCCAGCAGTCTGCCGGGAACAGGGGTAGATGGCTACACCTTC. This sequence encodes CASSLPGTGVDGYTF.